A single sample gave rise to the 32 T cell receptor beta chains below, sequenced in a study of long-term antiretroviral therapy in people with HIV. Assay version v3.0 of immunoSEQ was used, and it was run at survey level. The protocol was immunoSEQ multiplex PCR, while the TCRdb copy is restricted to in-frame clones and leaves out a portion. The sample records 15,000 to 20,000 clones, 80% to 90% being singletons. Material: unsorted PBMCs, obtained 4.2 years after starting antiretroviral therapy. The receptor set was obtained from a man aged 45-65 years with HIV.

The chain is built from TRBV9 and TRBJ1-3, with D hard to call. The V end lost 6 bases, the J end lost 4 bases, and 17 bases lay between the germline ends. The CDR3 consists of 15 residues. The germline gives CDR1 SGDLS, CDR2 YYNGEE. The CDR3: CASNPSGSPGNTIYF. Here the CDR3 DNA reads TGTGCCAGCAACCCTTCGGGGAGTCCGGGAAACACCATATATTTT.

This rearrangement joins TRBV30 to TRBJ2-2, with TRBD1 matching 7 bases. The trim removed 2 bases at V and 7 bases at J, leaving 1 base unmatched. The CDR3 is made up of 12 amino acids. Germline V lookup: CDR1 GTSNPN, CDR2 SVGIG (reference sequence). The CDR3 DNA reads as TGTGCCTGGAGTACAGGGGTCGGGGAGCTGTTTTTT. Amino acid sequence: CAWSTGVGELFF.

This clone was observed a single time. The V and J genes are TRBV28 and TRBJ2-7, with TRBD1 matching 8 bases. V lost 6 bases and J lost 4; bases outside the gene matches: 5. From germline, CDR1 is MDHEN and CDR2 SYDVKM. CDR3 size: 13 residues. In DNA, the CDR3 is TGTGCCAGCAGGACGACAGGGGCTTACGAGCAGTACTTC. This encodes CASRTTGAYEQYF.

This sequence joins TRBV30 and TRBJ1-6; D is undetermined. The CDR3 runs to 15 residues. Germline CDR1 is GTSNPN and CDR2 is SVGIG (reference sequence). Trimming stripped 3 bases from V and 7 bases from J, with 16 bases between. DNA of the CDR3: TGTGCCTGGAGCGTCCCCGGACTGAGCAATTCACCCCTCCACTTT. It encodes CAWSVPGLSNSPLHF.

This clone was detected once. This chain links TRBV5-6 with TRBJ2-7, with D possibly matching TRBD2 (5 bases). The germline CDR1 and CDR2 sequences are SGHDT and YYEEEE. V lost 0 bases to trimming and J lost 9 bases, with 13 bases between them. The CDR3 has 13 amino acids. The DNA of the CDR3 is TGTGCCAGCAGCTTGGTGGGGTTACGGGGGCAGTACTTC. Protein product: CASSLVGLRGQYF.

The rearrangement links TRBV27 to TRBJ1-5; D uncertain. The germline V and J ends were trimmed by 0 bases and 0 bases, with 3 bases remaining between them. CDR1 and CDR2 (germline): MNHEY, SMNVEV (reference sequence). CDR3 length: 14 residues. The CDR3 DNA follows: TGTGCCAGCAGTTTATCGGGTAGCAATCAGCCCCAGCATTTT. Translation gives CASSLSGSNQPQHF.

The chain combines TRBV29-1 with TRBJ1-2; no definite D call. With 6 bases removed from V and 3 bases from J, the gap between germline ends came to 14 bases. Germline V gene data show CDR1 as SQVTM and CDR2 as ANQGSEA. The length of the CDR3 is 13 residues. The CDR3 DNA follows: TGCAGCGTCGCCCGGGGTGGGGACTATGGCTACACCTTC. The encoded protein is CSVARGGDYGYTF.

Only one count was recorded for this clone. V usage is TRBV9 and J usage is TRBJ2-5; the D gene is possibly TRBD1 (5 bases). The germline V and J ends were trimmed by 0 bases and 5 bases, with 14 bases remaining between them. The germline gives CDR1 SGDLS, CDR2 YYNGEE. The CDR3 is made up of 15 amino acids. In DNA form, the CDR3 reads TGTGCCAGCAGCGTAGAAGGGTCAGGGTGGGAGACCCAGTACTTC. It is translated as CASSVEGSGWETQYF.

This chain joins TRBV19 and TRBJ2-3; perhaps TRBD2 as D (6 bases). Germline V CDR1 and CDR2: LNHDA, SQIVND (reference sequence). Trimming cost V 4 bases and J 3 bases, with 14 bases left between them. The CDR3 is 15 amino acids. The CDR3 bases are TGTGCCAGTAGTACCGGTGATAGCGGAACAGATACGCAGTATTTT. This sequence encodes CASSTGDSGTDTQYF.

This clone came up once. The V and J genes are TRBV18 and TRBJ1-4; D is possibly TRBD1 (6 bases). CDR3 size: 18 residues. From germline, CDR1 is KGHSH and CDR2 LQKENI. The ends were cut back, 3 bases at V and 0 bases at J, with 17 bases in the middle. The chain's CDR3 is CASSPLDAAGATNEKLFF. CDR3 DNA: TGTGCCAGCTCACCCCTCGACGCGGCAGGGGCAACTAATGAAAAACTGTTTTTT.

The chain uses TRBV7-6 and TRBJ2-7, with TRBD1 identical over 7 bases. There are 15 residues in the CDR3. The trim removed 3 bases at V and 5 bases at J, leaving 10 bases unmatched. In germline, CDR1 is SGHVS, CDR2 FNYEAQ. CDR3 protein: CASSFRQGRADEQYF. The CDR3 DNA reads TGTGCCAGCAGCTTCCGACAGGGCAGGGCTGACGAGCAGTACTTC.

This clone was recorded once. In DNA, the CDR3 is TGTGCCAGCAGCCAAGGACCTGCCTACGAGCAGTACTTC. Protein: CASSQGPAYEQYF. The chain links TRBV5-4 to TRBJ2-7, with no clear D. CDR3 length: 13 amino acids. Looked up from germline, CDR1 is SGHNT and CDR2 is YYREEE (reference sequence). Trimming pared 4 bases from V and 2 bases from J, leaving 10 bases between. Based on the CDR3 plus reference TRBV5-4 and TRBJ2-7, the full variable domain is ETGVTQSPTHLIKTRGQQVTLRCSSQSGHNTVSWYQQALGQGPQFIFQYYREEENGRGNFPPRFSGLQFPNYSSELNVNALELDDSALYLCASSQGPAYEQYFGPGTRLTVT.

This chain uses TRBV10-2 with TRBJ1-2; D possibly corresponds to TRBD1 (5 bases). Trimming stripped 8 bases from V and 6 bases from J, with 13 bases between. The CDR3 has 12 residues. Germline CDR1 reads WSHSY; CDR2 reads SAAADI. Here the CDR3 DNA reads TGCGCCAGCCGGAGGGAGGGGAATGGCTACACCTTC. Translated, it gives CASRREGNGYTF.

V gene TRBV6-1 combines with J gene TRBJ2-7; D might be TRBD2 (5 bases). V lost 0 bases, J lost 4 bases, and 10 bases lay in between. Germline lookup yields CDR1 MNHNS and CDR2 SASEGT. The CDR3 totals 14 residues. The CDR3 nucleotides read TGTGCCAGCAGTGAAGCATACGGAGGATACGAGCAGTACTTC. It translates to CASSEAYGGYEQYF.

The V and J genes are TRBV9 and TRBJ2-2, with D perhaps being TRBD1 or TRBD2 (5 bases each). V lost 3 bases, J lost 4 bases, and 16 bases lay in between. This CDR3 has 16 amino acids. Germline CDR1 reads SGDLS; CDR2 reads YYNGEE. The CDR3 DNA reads TGTGCCAGCAGCGGATTGCCGGGACCCCCCACCGGGGAGCTGTTTTTT. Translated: CASSGLPGPPTGELFF.

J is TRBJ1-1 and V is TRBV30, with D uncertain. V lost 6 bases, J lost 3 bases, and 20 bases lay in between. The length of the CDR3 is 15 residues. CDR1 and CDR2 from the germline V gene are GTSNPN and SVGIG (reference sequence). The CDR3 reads CACRTRDFGDTEAFF. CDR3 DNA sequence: TGTGCCTGTCGGACCCGGGATTTTGGGGACACTGAAGCTTTCTTT.

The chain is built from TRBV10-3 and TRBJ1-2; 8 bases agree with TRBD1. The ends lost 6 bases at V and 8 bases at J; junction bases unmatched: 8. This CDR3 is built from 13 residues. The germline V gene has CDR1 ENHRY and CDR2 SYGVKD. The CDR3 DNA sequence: TGTGCCATCAGGCCCGGACAGGGAAAAGGCTACACCTTC. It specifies CAIRPGQGKGYTF.

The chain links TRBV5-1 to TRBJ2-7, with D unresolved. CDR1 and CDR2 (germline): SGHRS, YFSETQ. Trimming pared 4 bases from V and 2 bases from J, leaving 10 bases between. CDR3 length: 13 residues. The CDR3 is CASSPGVTYEQYF. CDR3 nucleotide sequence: TGCGCCAGCAGCCCCGGTGTGACCTACGAGCAGTACTTC.

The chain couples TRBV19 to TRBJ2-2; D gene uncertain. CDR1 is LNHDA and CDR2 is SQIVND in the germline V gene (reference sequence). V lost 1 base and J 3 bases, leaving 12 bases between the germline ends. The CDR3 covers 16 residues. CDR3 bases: TGTGCCAGTAGTATAGTTGCAGCGAGCTACACCGGGGAGCTGTTTTTT. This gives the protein CASSIVAASYTGELFF.

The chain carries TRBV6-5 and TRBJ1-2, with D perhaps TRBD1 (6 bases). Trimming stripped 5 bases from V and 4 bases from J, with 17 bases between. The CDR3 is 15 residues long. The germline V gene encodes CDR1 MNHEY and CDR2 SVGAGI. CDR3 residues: CASSRSIQGGYGYTF. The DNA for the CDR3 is TGTGCCAGCAGTCGCTCGATACAGGGTGGCTATGGCTACACCTTC.

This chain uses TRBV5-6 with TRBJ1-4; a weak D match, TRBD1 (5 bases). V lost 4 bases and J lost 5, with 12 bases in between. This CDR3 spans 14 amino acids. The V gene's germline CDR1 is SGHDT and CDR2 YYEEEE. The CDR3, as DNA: TGTGCCAGCAGCAAAGGGGCGGCGAATGAAAAACTGTTTTTT. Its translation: CASSKGAANEKLFF.

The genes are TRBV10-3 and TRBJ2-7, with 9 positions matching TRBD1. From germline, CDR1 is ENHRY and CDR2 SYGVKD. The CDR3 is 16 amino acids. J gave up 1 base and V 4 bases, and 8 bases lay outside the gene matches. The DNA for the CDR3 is TGTGCCATCAGTGGCAATCCGGGACAGGGATCCTACGAGCAGTACTTC. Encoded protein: CAISGNPGQGSYEQYF.

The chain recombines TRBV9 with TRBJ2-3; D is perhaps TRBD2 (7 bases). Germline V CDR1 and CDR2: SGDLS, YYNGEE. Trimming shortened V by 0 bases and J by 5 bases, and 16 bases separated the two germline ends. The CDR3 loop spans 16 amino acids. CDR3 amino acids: CASSVEGGGRLDTQYF. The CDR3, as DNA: TGTGCCAGCAGCGTAGAAGGGGGGGGCCGGTTAGATACGCAGTATTTT.

CDR3 bases: TGTGCCAGCAGTGCCTCGGGCAATTGGGGCACTGAAGCTTTCTTT. This codes for CASSASGNWGTEAFF. The chain recombines TRBV7-2 with TRBJ1-1; D uncertain. Germline CDR1 is SGHTA and CDR2 is FQGNSA. The V and J ends lost 6 bases and 4 bases respectively, with 18 bases between them. The CDR3 is 15 amino acids.

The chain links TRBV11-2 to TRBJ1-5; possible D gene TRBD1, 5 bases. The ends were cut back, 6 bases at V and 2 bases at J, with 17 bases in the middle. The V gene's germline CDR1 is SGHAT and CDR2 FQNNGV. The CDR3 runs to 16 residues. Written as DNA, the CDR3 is TGTGCCAGCAGTCCAAATACGGGGGGGGGCAATCAGCCCCAGCATTTT. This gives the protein CASSPNTGGGNQPQHF.

The CDR3 sequence is CASSQDWAPNGPEAFF. The CDR3, as DNA: TGCGCCAGCAGCCAAGATTGGGCCCCGAACGGCCCTGAAGCTTTCTTT. J is TRBJ1-1 and V is TRBV4-1; D gene ambiguous. Between the trimmed V and J ends, which lost 0 bases and 6 bases, there was a span of 17 bases. This CDR3 is built from 16 residues. Germline CDR1 MGHRA, CDR2 YSYEKL.

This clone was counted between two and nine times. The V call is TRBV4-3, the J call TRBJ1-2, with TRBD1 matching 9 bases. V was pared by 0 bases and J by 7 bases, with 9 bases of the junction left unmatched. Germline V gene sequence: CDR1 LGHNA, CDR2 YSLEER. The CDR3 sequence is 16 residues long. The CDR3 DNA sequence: TGCGCCAGCAGCCAAGAAGGGGTGGACAGGGGTCGTGGCTACACCTTC. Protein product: CASSQEGVDRGRGYTF.

This chain's CDR3 is CASSVRGAGEQYF. The CDR3 DNA is TGTGCCAGCAGCGTACGGGGGGCGGGGGAGCAGTACTTC. The chain couples TRBV9 to TRBJ2-7, with a tentative D call TRBD2 (7 bases). Trimming shortened V by 1 base and J by 7 bases, and 12 bases separated the two germline ends. The CDR3 spans 13 residues. CDR1 is SGDLS, CDR2 YYNGEE, per germline.

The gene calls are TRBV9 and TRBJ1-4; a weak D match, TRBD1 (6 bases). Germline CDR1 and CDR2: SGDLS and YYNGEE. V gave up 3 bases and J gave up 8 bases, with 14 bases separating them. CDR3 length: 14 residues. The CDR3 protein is CASSEGGAVEKLFF. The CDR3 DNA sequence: TGTGCCAGCAGCGAGGGGGGGGCCGTCGAAAAACTGTTTTTT.

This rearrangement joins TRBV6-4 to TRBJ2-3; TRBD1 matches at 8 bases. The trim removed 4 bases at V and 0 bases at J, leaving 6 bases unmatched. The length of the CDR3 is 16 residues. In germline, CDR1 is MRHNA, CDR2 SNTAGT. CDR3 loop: CASSADRGRSTDTQYF. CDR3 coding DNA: TGTGCCAGCAGTGCCGACAGGGGACGTAGCACAGATACGCAGTATTTT.

CDR3: CASSLGLGSRGYTF. CDR3 DNA: TGTGCCAGCAGCTTGGGCCTTGGATCACGCGGCTACACCTTC. The rearrangement uses TRBV5-6 and TRBJ1-2; D call uncertain. Germline values: CDR1 SGHDT, CDR2 YYEEEE. Trimming removed 0 bases from V and 8 bases from J, with 14 bases in between. CDR3 size: 14 residues.

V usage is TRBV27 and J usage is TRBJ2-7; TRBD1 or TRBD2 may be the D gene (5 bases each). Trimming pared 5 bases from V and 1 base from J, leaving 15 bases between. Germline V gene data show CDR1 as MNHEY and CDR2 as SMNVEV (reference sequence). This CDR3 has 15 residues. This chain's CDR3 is CASSPRDRPSYEQYF. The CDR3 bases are TGTGCCAGCAGTCCAAGGGACCGACCGTCCTACGAGCAGTACTTC.